This is a list of T cell receptor beta chains from one sample in a study of blood T cell repertoires in COVID-19. Repertoires were generated with immunoSEQ multiplex PCR, while TCRdb's copy carries only in-frame clones and drops some. The sample consists of under 150,000 clones, roughly 89% of them appearing once. The sample was peripheral blood. The receptors were gathered from a woman in her thirties or forties with acute or convalescent COVID-19. CDR3s include the opening cysteine and the closing phenylalanine or tryptophan. The D gene is left open where the match is weak.

V: TRBV7-6; J: TRBJ2-1; D: NA; CDR3: CASSLIREQFF; DNA: TGTGCCAGCAGCTTAATACGGGAGCAGTTCTTC
V: TRBV6-1; J: TRBJ1-4; D: TRBD1; CDR3: CASSNQGATNEKLFF; DNA: TGTGCCAGCAGTAACCAGGGGGCTACTAATGAAAAACTGTTTTTT
V: TRBV4-3; J: TRBJ2-3; D: TRBD1; CDR3: CASSNTPGQGADTQYF; DNA: TGCGCCAGCAGCAACACACCGGGACAGGGGGCGGATACGCAGTATTTT
V: TRBV3-1/TRBV3-2; J: TRBJ1-1; D: NA; CDR3: CASSQAGEAFF; DNA: TGTGCCAGCAGCCAAGCGGGTGAAGCTTTCTTT
V: TRBV3-1/TRBV3-2; J: TRBJ2-7; D: NA; CDR3: CASSQGAEIISYEQYF; DNA: TGTGCCAGCAGCCAAGGGGCCGAGATTATCTCCTACGAGCAGTACTTC
V: TRBV18; J: TRBJ1-5; D: NA; CDR3: CASSPQGVGQPQHF; DNA: TGTGCCAGCTCACCACAAGGGGTGGGGCAGCCCCAGCATTTT
V: TRBV7-8; J: TRBJ1-3; D: NA; CDR3: CASSLEKGTIYF; DNA: TGTGCCAGCAGCTTAGAGAAGGGGACCATATATTTT
V: TRBV19; J: TRBJ2-5; D: TRBD2; CDR3: CASSILAGLQETQYF; DNA: TGTGCCAGTAGTATTTTAGCGGGGCTACAAGAGACCCAGTACTTC
V: TRBV12-3/TRBV12-4; J: TRBJ2-5; D: NA; CDR3: CASSLSRTQYF; DNA: TGTGCCAGCAGTTTGTCTAGAACCCAGTACTTC
V: TRBV28; J: TRBJ2-1; D: TRBD2; CDR3: CASSSIAGDRYNEQFF; DNA: TGTGCCAGCAGTTCCATAGCGGGGGATCGCTACAATGAGCAGTTCTTC